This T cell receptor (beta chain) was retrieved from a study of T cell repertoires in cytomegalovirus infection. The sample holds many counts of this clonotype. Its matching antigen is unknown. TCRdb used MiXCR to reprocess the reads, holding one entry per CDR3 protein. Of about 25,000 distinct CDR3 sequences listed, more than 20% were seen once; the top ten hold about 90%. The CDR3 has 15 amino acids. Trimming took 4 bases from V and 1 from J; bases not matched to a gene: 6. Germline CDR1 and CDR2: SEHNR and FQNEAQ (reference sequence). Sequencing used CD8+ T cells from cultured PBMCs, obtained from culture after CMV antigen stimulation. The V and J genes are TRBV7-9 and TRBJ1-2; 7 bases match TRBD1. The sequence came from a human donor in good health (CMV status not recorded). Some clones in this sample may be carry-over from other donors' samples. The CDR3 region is CASSSGTDYNYGYTF. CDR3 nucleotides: TGTGCCAGCAGCTCGGGGACAGATTATAACTATGGCTACACCTTC.